The source of this TCR beta chain is a study of CXCR3-negative and CXCR3-positive naive CD8 T cells. About this clonotype: Its antigen is not identified.

The authors prepared UMI-labeled TRB cDNA libraries by 5' RACE. After re-calling the 5' RACE reads, TCRdb lists one entry per CDR3 protein, DNA absent. The sample includes 130,000 to 150,000 distinct CDR3 sequences. Study-level points and caveats: More hydrophobic TRB CDR3s occurred in CXCR3-positive than in CXCR3-negative naive cells. Post-cryopreservation CXCR3 expression was partly diminished, and the bulk of assays employed fresh PBMCs.

This CDR3 is 14 amino acids long. Per germline, CDR1 SGHVS and CDR2 FNYEAQ. The chain combines TRBV7-6 with TRBJ2-1; TCRdb selects TRBD1, and the lack of DNA leaves this call unchecked. The material sequenced was naive CXCR3+ CD8+ T cells from blood. Specified subset: CD45RO-CCR7+CD27+CD95- naive CD8+ T cells expressing CXCR3 (TNR3+). The sequence derives from a human donor in good health. Some clones in this sample may be carry-over from other donors' samples. CDR3 region: CASSLYGGGDEQFF.